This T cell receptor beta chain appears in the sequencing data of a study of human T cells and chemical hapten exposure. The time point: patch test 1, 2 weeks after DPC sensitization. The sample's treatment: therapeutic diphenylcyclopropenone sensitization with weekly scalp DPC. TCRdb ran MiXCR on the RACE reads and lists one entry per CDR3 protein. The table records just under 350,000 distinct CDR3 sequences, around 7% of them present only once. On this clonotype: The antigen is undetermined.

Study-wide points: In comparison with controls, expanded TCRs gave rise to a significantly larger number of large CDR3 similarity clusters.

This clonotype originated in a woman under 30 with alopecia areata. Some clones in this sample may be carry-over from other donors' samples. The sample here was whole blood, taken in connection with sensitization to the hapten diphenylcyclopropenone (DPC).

This chain's CDR3 is CASSLGAGAGNTIYF. The CDR3 DNA reads TGTGCCAGCAGCTTAGGGGCAGGGGCTGGAAACACCATATATTTT. This sequence joins TRBV7-2 and TRBJ1-3, with a weak D call TRBD1 (6 bases). V was pared by 1 base and J by 2 bases, with 9 bases between. Germline V lookup: CDR1 SGHTA, CDR2 FQGNSA. The CDR3 spans 15 residues.